The present T cell receptor beta chain was sequenced within a study of metastatic and nonmetastatic thyroid tumors. Across the study: It was across blood and tumor or nodule tissue from malignant and benign thyroid patients that repertoires were compared. Study outcomes and limitations: As reported, TCR beta diversity in blood and tumor was significantly higher in malignant thyroid tumors than in benign nodules.

Note on this clone: Antigen unknown.

Between the trimmed V and J ends, which lost 0 bases and 6 bases, there was a span of 6 bases. This CDR3 spans 13 amino acids. CDR1 and CDR2 (germline): SGHTA, FQGTGA. Using MiXCR, TCRdb reanalyzed the PCR reads. The table shows roughly 18,000 clones, with around a third occurring only once. Prior to thyroid surgery, none of the patients had received any treatment. This receptor was taken from a female donor with papillary thyroid cancer or a benign thyroid nodule (not recorded which). Some clones in this sample may be carry-over from other donors' samples. Sequencing input: tumor tissue. The J gene is TRBJ2-1, the V gene TRBV7-3; D gene uncertain. The CDR3 DNA sequence: TGTGCCAGCAGCTTAACGAGGATCAATGAGCAGTTCTTC. Amino acids: CASSLTRINEQFF.